This TCR beta chain was sequenced in a study of T-cell reconstitution after alpha-beta-depleted transplantation in children. Findings and limits, study-wide: At around two months after transplant, the alpha-beta T cells were reportedly derived from several hundred expanded clones that came from non-depleted graft cells. It was newly produced T cells that mostly accounted for T-cell counts and diversity one year after transplant.

V lost 0 bases, J lost 5 bases, and 16 bases lay in between. The germline CDR1 and CDR2 sequences are MNHEY and SVGAGI. The CDR3 contains 16 residues. For TCRbeta, the library was prepared with unique molecular identifiers. MiXCR, applied by TCRdb to the PCR reads, yields one record per CDR3 protein. Among 480,000 or so distinct CDR3 sequences listed, about 10% were seen once. Ten or more counts support this clonotype. What it recognizes is unknown. The sequences come from PBMCs, collected before TCRalphabeta/CD19-depleted stem cell transplant. This TCR was recovered from a child younger than 10 with inherited bone marrow failure, due to receive a stem cell transplant. The chain is built from TRBV6-5 and TRBJ2-5, with D perhaps TRBD1 or TRBD2 (5 bases each). CDR3 nucleotide sequence: TGTGCCAGCAGTTACTCGGGGGTAGCCGCTTCCGAGACCCAGTACTTC. Translated: CASSYSGVAASETQYF.